The next 24 T cell receptor beta chains were all read from a single sample in a study of CD8 T cells in ankylosing spondylitis. Using its own MiXCR run on the 5' RACE reads, TCRdb lists one record per CDR3 protein. This sample yields 350,000 or so distinct CDR3 sequences, of which around 15% are seen a single time; about 1% belongs to the top ten. What was sequenced was blood, either unsorted or a sorted T cell fraction (not recorded which). These receptors were collected from a male donor with ankylosing spondylitis or in good health (not recorded which).

The chain links TRBV29-1 to TRBJ2-3; the D is unclear. This CDR3 is built from 13 residues. Per germline, CDR1 SQVTM and CDR2 ANQGSEA. V was clipped by 4 bases and J by 3 bases, with 11 bases between them. This CDR3 is CSVVTYQTDTQYF. Here the CDR3 DNA reads TGCAGCGTTGTTACGTATCAGACAGATACGCAGTATTTT.

This clonotype occurred once. This chain links TRBV10-3 with TRBJ1-2, with a possible D match to TRBD1 (6 bases). V gave up 4 bases and J gave up 3 bases, with 15 bases separating them. Germline V CDR1 and CDR2: ENHRY, SYGVKD. The length of the CDR3 is 15 residues. CDR3 amino acids: CAISGTRGADYGYTF. CDR3 DNA: TGTGCCATCAGTGGGACCAGGGGCGCAGACTATGGCTACACCTTC.

This clonotype was counted a few times. The J gene is TRBJ1-1, the V gene TRBV10-3; maybe TRBD1 (5 bases). Trimming shortened V by 0 bases and J by 5 bases, and 13 bases separated the two germline ends. The CDR3 length is 15 residues. CDR1 ENHRY and CDR2 SYGVKD come from the germline V gene. CDR3 in DNA: TGTGCCATCAGTGAGTCGAGCAGGGTGGGGACTGAAGCTTTCTTT. As protein: CAISESSRVGTEAFF.

There are many counts of this clonotype. The J gene is TRBJ1-4, the V gene TRBV5-1; D remains ambiguous. The CDR3 has 14 residues. From germline, CDR1 is SGHRS and CDR2 YFSETQ. Trimming stripped 3 bases from V and 8 bases from J, with 14 bases between. DNA for the CDR3: TGCGCCAGCAGCTCCGGACGGGGAGGGGAAAAACTGTTTTTT. This encodes CASSSGRGGEKLFF.

The V call is TRBV4-1, the J call TRBJ2-1; D is perhaps TRBD2 (5 bases). Trimming removed 2 bases from V and 5 bases from J, with 13 bases in between. Germline V gene data show CDR1 as MGHRA and CDR2 as YSYEKL. This CDR3 spans 15 amino acids. The CDR3 reads CASSQPTSSNNEQFF. CDR3 sequence (DNA): TGCGCCAGCAGCCAACCAACTAGTAGTAACAATGAGCAGTTCTTC.

The rearrangement joins TRBV5-1 to TRBJ2-3; TRBD2 might be the D (7 bases). Germline lookup yields CDR1 SGHRS and CDR2 YFSETQ. The ends were cut back, 0 bases at V and 3 bases at J, with 14 bases in the middle. The CDR3 has 16 amino acids. As DNA, the CDR3 is TGCGCCAGCAGCTTGGGTTACGGGGGGCGGACAGATACGCAGTATTTT. Translated: CASSLGYGGRTDTQYF.

This clonotype has only a few counts. The chain couples TRBV25-1 to TRBJ2-4; D may match TRBD1 or TRBD2 (5 bases each). CDR1 MGHDK and CDR2 SYGVNS come from the germline V gene. The CDR3 totals 13 residues. V was clipped by 4 bases and J by 6 bases, with 10 bases between them. The CDR3 nucleotides are TGTGCCAGCAGTGTTCGAGGGGCAAACATTCAGTACTTC. Amino acids: CASSVRGANIQYF.

V is TRBV3-1 and J is TRBJ2-1; tentative D call: TRBD2 (5 bases). The V end was cut by 3 bases, the J end by 9 bases, with 18 bases between. Germline CDR1 is LGHDT and CDR2 is YNNKEL (reference sequence). The CDR3 has 15 residues. CDR3 in DNA: TGTGCCAGCAGCCACCGGACTTATAGGAATTTTGAGCAGTTCTTC. Protein sequence: CASSHRTYRNFEQFF.

The table lists this clonotype with a few counts. The chain recombines TRBV27 with TRBJ2-2, with 11 bases aligning to TRBD2. The CDR3 covers 16 residues. The V gene's germline CDR1 is MNHEY and CDR2 SMNVEV (reference sequence). The V and J ends lost 2 bases and 1 base, in that order; junction bases with no gene match: 0. The CDR3 nucleotides are TGTGCCAGCAGTTTAGGGACTAGCGGGAACACCGGGGAGCTGTTTTTT. Encoded protein: CASSLGTSGNTGELFF.

This clonotype occurred a few times. The J gene is TRBJ2-1, the V gene TRBV5-1, with TRBD1 identical over 9 bases. After removal of 3 bases from V and 4 bases from J, the junction contained 5 bases not matched to a gene. Germline-derived CDR1 and CDR2 are SGHRS and YFSETQ. The CDR3 has 15 amino acids. This CDR3 is CASSWGQGQYNEQFF. CDR3 in DNA: TGCGCCAGCAGCTGGGGACAGGGTCAGTACAATGAGCAGTTCTTC.

This clonotype was found many times. The chain employs TRBV5-1 and TRBJ2-5; D ambiguous. The CDR3 length is 12 residues. Germline V gene data show CDR1 as SGHRS and CDR2 as YFSETQ. Trimming removed 0 bases from V and 3 bases from J, with 3 bases in between. Here the CDR3 reads CASSLEEETQYF. CDR3 coding DNA: TGCGCCAGCAGCTTGGAAGAAGAGACCCAGTACTTC.

V and J are TRBV10-3 and TRBJ2-7, with D perhaps given as TRBD1 or TRBD2 (5 bases each). CDR1 is ENHRY and CDR2 is SYGVKD in the germline V gene. Deletions cut 3 bases from V and 4 bases from J, with 13 bases between. There are 14 residues in the CDR3. In nucleotides, the CDR3 is TGTGCCATCAGTGAATCTGAGGGGCGATACGAGCAGTACTTC. It is translated as CAISESEGRYEQYF.

This clonotype was observed a handful of times. The gene calls are TRBV4-1 and TRBJ2-7; 8 nucleotides align to TRBD2. The CDR3 length is 16 residues. With 1 base clipped from V and 2 bases from J, the junction kept 7 bases outside the gene matches. Germline V gene lookup returns CDR1 MGHRA and CDR2 YSYEKL. The CDR3 region is CASSQVGGRLPYEQYF. Here the CDR3 DNA reads TGCGCCAGCAGCCAAGTCGGCGGGAGGTTACCCTACGAGCAGTACTTC.

This clonotype came up many times. The V and J genes are TRBV7-9 and TRBJ2-2, with D perhaps matching TRBD1 or TRBD2 (6 bases each). V shed 6 bases and J shed 4 bases, with 12 bases lying between them. Germline loops: CDR1 SEHNR, CDR2 FQNEAQ (reference sequence). CDR3 size: 14 residues. CDR3 loop: CASRTQGGTGELFF. In nucleotides, the CDR3 is TGTGCCAGCAGGACACAGGGAGGCACCGGGGAGCTGTTTTTT.

This clonotype was seen ten or more times. V is TRBV12-3 or TRBV12-4 and J is TRBJ1-1; D remains unclear. V lost 10 bases and J lost 9, with 15 bases in between. The CDR3 has 11 amino acids. CDR3 in DNA: TGTGCCACCTTGGTGGCCGTTAAAGCTTTCTTT. Amino acid sequence: CATLVAVKAFF.

V and J are TRBV7-9 and TRBJ2-7, with no clear D. CDR3 length: 13 amino acids. V was cut by 2 bases and J by 0 bases, with 5 bases left in between. Germline V gene sequence: CDR1 SEHNR, CDR2 FQNEAQ (reference sequence). Here the CDR3 reads CASSLMISYEQYF. In DNA, the CDR3 is TGTGCCAGCAGCTTAATGATCTCCTACGAGCAGTACTTC.

The CDR3 protein is CASSLVGGTAYYYEQYF. CDR3 DNA sequence: TGTGCCAGCAGCTTAGTGGGCGGGACAGCCTACTACTACGAGCAGTACTTC. This sequence joins TRBV11-3 and TRBJ2-7, with D tentatively TRBD1 (7 bases). Germline loops: CDR1 SGHNT, CDR2 YENEEA. The CDR3 is 17 residues long. Trimming took off 1 base at V and 3 bases at J, with 19 bases between the two ends.

This clonotype was counted a few times. The chain combines TRBV5-5 with TRBJ2-5, with 9 bases identical to TRBD1. Germline assignment: CDR1 SGHKS and CDR2 YYEKEE (reference sequence). CDR3 length: 14 residues. Trimming removed 4 bases from V and 10 bases from J; junction bases left unmatched: 11. CDR3 sequence reads: CASSATGGGRIQYF. CDR3 in DNA: TGTGCCAGCAGCGCCACAGGGGGCGGAAGGATCCAGTACTTC.

This clonotype has a handful of counts. V gene TRBV5-1 combines with J gene TRBJ1-4; the D gene is possibly TRBD1 (5 bases). Germline V gives CDR1 SGHRS, CDR2 YFSETQ. The ends were cut back, 4 bases at V and 6 bases at J, with 16 bases in the middle. The CDR3 is made up of 15 amino acids. The DNA of the CDR3 is TGCGCCAGCAGCCCCACTGGACATGGTGATGAAAAACTGTTTTTT. The encoded protein is CASSPTGHGDEKLFF.

This clonotype was counted a few times. J is TRBJ2-3 and V is TRBV12-3 or TRBV12-4; TRBD2 agrees at 11 bases. The CDR3 has 15 amino acids. The V and J ends lost 3 bases and 5 bases, in that order; junction bases with no gene match: 4. The chain's CDR3 is CASSFSGGAQDTQYF. CDR3 DNA: TGTGCCAGCAGTTTTAGCGGGGGGGCCCAAGATACGCAGTATTTT.

The V gene is TRBV7-7, the J gene TRBJ1-1; D gene uncertain. The CDR3 is 13 amino acids. Trimming took off 10 bases at V and 0 bases at J, with 12 bases between the two ends. Germline V gene sequence: CDR1 SSHAT, CDR2 FNYEAQ (reference sequence). CDR3 nucleotide sequence: TGTGCCACCTCTGACGGGGTGAACACTGAAGCTTTCTTT. This encodes CATSDGVNTEAFF.

This clonotype appeared many times. The rearrangement uses TRBV7-9 and TRBJ1-2, with D possibly being TRBD1 (6 bases). The CDR3 is 13 amino acids. Trimming took off 5 bases at V and 2 bases at J, with 9 bases between the two ends. Germline assignment: CDR1 SEHNR and CDR2 FQNEAQ (reference sequence). For the CDR3, the DNA is TGTGCCAGCAGCCGCGGACAGAACTATGGCTACACCTTC. Translating it yields CASSRGQNYGYTF.

This chain uses TRBV6-2 or TRBV6-3 with TRBJ2-7, with TRBD1 matching 9 bases. The trim removed 5 bases at V and 6 bases at J, leaving 17 bases unmatched. The CDR3 has 17 residues. CDR1 and CDR2 (germline): MNHEY, SVGEGT. The CDR3 coding sequence is TGTGCCAGCAGTCTGGGAACCTCTCCGACAGGGGGACGCGAGCAGTACTTC. It codes for CASSLGTSPTGGREQYF.

This clonotype was observed many times. The chain links TRBV5-1 to TRBJ2-7; TRBD1 aligns across 10 bases. Germline CDR1 is SGHRS and CDR2 is YFSETQ. The J segment lost 5 bases and the V segment lost 5 bases, leaving 13 bases of the junction unmatched. There are 16 residues in the CDR3. The CDR3 here is CASSSAPGTGVHEQYF. The DNA of the CDR3 is TGCGCCAGCAGTTCGGCCCCCGGGACAGGGGTCCACGAGCAGTACTTC.